These T cell receptor beta chains were read from a single sample in a study of tumor-infiltrating lymphocytes in primary liver carcinoma. Using its own MiXCR run on the multiplex PCR reads, TCRdb lists one record per CDR3 protein. This table has approximately 110,000 distinct CDR3 sequences, around 64% appearing once. Sequenced input: liver tumor tissue from sampling region 3. These receptors all stem from an older woman with primary liver carcinoma and hepatitis B virus infection. Each CDR3 is given with its conserved first and last residue. The D gene is left open where the match is weak. Not all rows give a size; the values are once, few, many and, for expanded clones, a class.

clone size: many
V gene: TRBV6-1
D gene: NA
CDR3 length: 14
J gene: TRBJ2-2
CDR3 protein: CASRTTVNTGELFF
CDR3 DNA: TGTGCCAGCAGGACGACGGTGAACACCGGGGAGCTGTTTTTT

clone size: NA
V gene: TRBV7-9
D gene: NA
CDR3 length: 14
J gene: TRBJ2-2
CDR3 protein: CTTGGTGRTGELFF
CDR3 DNA: TGTACAACCGGGGGGACAGGCAGGACCGGGGAGCTGTTTTTT

clone size: many
V gene: TRBV29-1
D gene: NA
CDR3 length: 12
J gene: TRBJ2-5
CDR3 protein: CSVASSGETQYF
CDR3 DNA: TGCAGCGTTGCGAGTAGCGGCGAGACCCAGTACTTC

clone size: NA
V gene: TRBV4-1
D gene: NA
CDR3 length: 16
J gene: TRBJ1-5
CDR3 protein: CASSLSGGPSTDTQHF
CDR3 DNA: TGTGCCAGCAGCCTCTCCGGAGGACCTAGCACAGATACGCAGCATTTT

clone size: NA
V gene: TRBV5-1
D gene: NA
CDR3 length: 15
J gene: TRBJ2-1
CDR3 protein: CASSLVSGIYIEQFF
CDR3 DNA: TGCGCCAGCAGCTTGGTTTCCGGGATCTACATTGAGCAGTTCTTC

clone size: few
V gene: TRBV28
D gene: NA
CDR3 length: 16
J gene: TRBJ1-5
CDR3 protein: CASMRRGRGANQPQHF
CDR3 DNA: TGTGCCAGCATGCGTAGAGGTAGAGGGGCCAATCAGCCCCAGCATTTT

clone size: NA
V gene: TRBV14
D gene: NA
CDR3 length: 17
J gene: TRBJ2-1
CDR3 protein: CVSSQEWSSRPYNEQFF
CDR3 DNA: TGTGTCAGCAGCCAAGAATGGAGCTCCCGCCCGTACAATGAGCAGTTCTTC

clone size: NA
V gene: TRBV5-5
D gene: NA
CDR3 length: 15
J gene: TRBJ2-1
CDR3 protein: CTSSPSGSWVNEQFF
CDR3 DNA: TGTACCAGCAGCCCGAGTGGGAGTTGGGTCAATGAGCAGTTCTTC

clone size: few
V gene: TRBV11-2
D gene: NA
CDR3 length: 16
J gene: TRBJ2-3
CDR3 protein: CASSLAGQAITDMQYF
CDR3 DNA: TGTGCCAGCAGTTTAGCCGGACAAGCGATCACAGATATGCAGTATTTT

clone size: many
V gene: TRBV28
D gene: NA
CDR3 length: 14
J gene: TRBJ2-1
CDR3 protein: CASLPRGINNEQFF
CDR3 DNA: TGTGCCAGCCTCCCCCGGGGAATTAACAATGAGCAGTTCTTC

clone size: NA
V gene: TRBV28
D gene: TRBD1
CDR3 length: 16
J gene: TRBJ2-1
CDR3 protein: CAGVPRGAGGSDEQFF
CDR3 DNA: TGTGCCGGCGTCCCACGCGGGGCAGGGGGCTCGGATGAGCAGTTCTTC

clone size: once
V gene: TRBV5-1
D gene: NA
CDR3 length: 16
J gene: TRBJ2-5
CDR3 protein: CASSSRTRESQETWYF
CDR3 DNA: TGCGCCAGCAGCTCCAGGACCAGGGAGAGCCAAGAGACCTGGTACTTC

clone size: few
V gene: TRBV10-3
D gene: TRBD2
CDR3 length: 13
J gene: TRBJ2-5
CDR3 protein: CAIRTPGGETQYF
CDR3 DNA: TGTGCCATCAGGACCCCGGGGGGAGAGACCCAGTACTTC